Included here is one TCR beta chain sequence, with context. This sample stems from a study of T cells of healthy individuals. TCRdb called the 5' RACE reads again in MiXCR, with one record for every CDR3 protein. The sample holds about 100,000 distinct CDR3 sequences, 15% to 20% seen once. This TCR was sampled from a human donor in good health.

DNA of the CDR3: TGTGCCAGCAGTTCCGGGACAGGTTCCTACGAGCAGTACTTC. Translating gives CASSSGTGSYEQYF. The V and J genes are TRBV5-6 and TRBJ2-7; 8 bases are shared with TRBD1. Germline CDR1 reads SGHDT; CDR2 reads YYEEEE. V shed 5 bases, J shed 1 base, and the junction held 5 bases outside the gene matches. The length of the CDR3 is 14 residues.